The 31 T cell receptor beta chains below come from one sample, sequenced in a study of cytomegalovirus exposure and HLA in healthy donors. PCR was performed using 60 Vbeta and 13 Jbeta primers. Repertoires were generated with immunoSEQ multiplex PCR, while TCRdb's copy carries only in-frame clones and drops some. This sample has 130,000 or so clones; 75% occur once, and the top ten carry just under 3%. Source material: PBMCs. The receptors shown here come from a woman aged 35 to 49 in good health and CMV-seropositive.

J is TRBJ2-2 and V is TRBV9; unclear D gene. The CDR3 runs to 13 residues. Germline V gives CDR1 SGDLS, CDR2 YYNGEE. V was trimmed by 4 bases and J by 0 bases, leaving 4 bases between them. The CDR3 here is CASSPTNTGELFF. CDR3 nucleotide sequence: TGTGCCAGCAGCCCCACGAACACCGGGGAGCTGTTTTTT. The full variable domain, in which reference TRBV9 and TRBJ2-2 provide the parts outside the CDR3, is DSGVTQTPKHLITATGQRVTLRCSPRSGDLSVYWYQQSLDQGLQFLIQYYNGEERAKGNILERFSAQQFPDLHSELNLSSLELGDSALYFCASSPTNTGELFFGEGSRLTVL.

This clone showed up just a few times. The chain uses TRBV6-5 and TRBJ1-1; D remains ambiguous. With 11 bases removed from V and 1 base from J, the gap between germline ends came to 11 bases. The CDR3 contains 12 residues. CDR1 and CDR2 (germline): MNHEY, SVGAGI. The DNA of the CDR3 is TGTGCCGCAAAACGGTCGAACACTGAAGCTTTCTTT. It translates to CAAKRSNTEAFF.

This chain connects TRBV4-3 to TRBJ1-2; 8 bases are shared with TRBD1. Germline CDR1 and CDR2: LGHNA and YSLEER. J gave up 4 bases and V 4 bases, and 11 bases lay outside the gene matches. This CDR3 region has 16 residues. Here the CDR3 reads CASSRAGRGPPYGYTF. The CDR3 region has the DNA TGCGCCAGCAGCCGGGCTGGCAGGGGGCCTCCCTATGGCTACACCTTC.

The rearrangement links TRBV30 to TRBJ1-2; no reliable D call. From germline, CDR1 is GTSNPN and CDR2 SVGIG (reference sequence). Trimming took off 4 bases at V and 8 bases at J, with 11 bases between the two ends. This CDR3 is 11 amino acids long. CDR3 sequence (DNA): TGTGCCTGGAAGCCCGCCGGGGGCTACACCTTC. Amino acids: CAWKPAGGYTF.

The chain couples TRBV19 to TRBJ1-5; D is ambiguous. CDR1 and CDR2 (germline): LNHDA, SQIVND (reference sequence). V was clipped by 2 bases and J by 1 base, with 6 bases between them. CDR3 length equals 14 residues. CDR3 sequence (DNA): TGTGCCAGTAGTATATCACGGAGCAATCAGCCCCAGCATTTT. This gives the protein CASSISRSNQPQHF. Combining the CDR3 with reference TRBV19 and TRBJ1-5 gives the whole variable domain DGGITQSPKYLFRKEGQNVTLSCEQNLNHDAMYWYRQDPGQGLRLIYYSQIVNDFQKGDIAEGYSVSREKKESFPLTVTSAQKNPTAFYLCASSISRSNQPQHFGDGTRLSIL.

The chain links TRBV10-3 to TRBJ2-2; 7 bases line up with TRBD2. The J segment lost 6 bases and the V segment lost 0 bases, leaving 1 base of the junction unmatched. The CDR3 sequence is 14 residues long. Germline V gene lookup returns CDR1 ENHRY and CDR2 SYGVKD. CDR3 in amino acids: CAISESAGPGELFF. For the CDR3, the DNA is TGTGCCATCAGTGAGTCAGCGGGGCCCGGGGAGCTGTTTTTT.

The rearrangement joins TRBV7-9 to TRBJ2-1; 7 nucleotides line up with TRBD2. The ends lost 4 bases at V and 10 bases at J; junction bases unmatched: 10. The CDR3 runs 14 residues. Germline loops: CDR1 SEHNR, CDR2 FQNEAQ (reference sequence). CDR3 protein: CASSSLMGEGEQFF. For the CDR3, the DNA is TGTGCCAGCAGCTCCCTGATGGGGGAGGGCGAGCAGTTCTTC.

This sequence joins TRBV18 and TRBJ1-1; 7 nucleotides line up with TRBD1. The CDR3 runs to 16 residues. Germline V gene lookup returns CDR1 KGHSH and CDR2 LQKENI. The V and J ends lost 4 bases and 3 bases, in that order; junction bases with no gene match: 11. The CDR3 DNA sequence: TGTGCCAGCTCACAATTCCGAGGGGGCTGGGACACTGAAGCTTTCTTT. Its protein product is CASSQFRGGWDTEAFF. Combining the CDR3 with reference TRBV18 and TRBJ1-1 gives the whole variable domain NAGVMQNPRHLVRRRGQEARLRCSPMKGHSHVYWYRQLPEEGLKFMVYLQKENIIDESGMPKERFSAEFPKEGPSILRIQQVVRGDSAAYFCASSQFRGGWDTEAFFGQGTRLTVV.

The rearrangement links TRBV7-2 to TRBJ2-5, with D perhaps TRBD1 (6 bases). The V gene's germline CDR1 is SGHTA and CDR2 FQGNSA. Trimming shortened V by 3 bases and J by 5 bases, and 13 bases separated the two germline ends. The CDR3 sequence is 14 residues long. The CDR3 reads CASSFDRGWETQYF. CDR3 DNA: TGTGCCAGCAGCTTTGATAGGGGGTGGGAGACCCAGTACTTC.

This clone was seen just once. This chain joins TRBV6-4 and TRBJ2-3; D possibly corresponds to TRBD2 (5 bases). Trimming cost V 2 bases and J 0 bases, with 9 bases left between them. The CDR3 runs 15 residues. CDR1 MRHNA and CDR2 SNTAGT come from the germline V gene. DNA of the CDR3: TGTGCCAGCAGTGACCGGGGAAGGAGCACAGATACGCAGTATTTT. Amino acids: CASSDRGRSTDTQYF.

CDR3: CASSPQVNTEAFF. CDR3 DNA sequence: TGTGCCAGCTCACCTCAGGTGAACACTGAAGCTTTCTTT. The rearrangement uses TRBV18 and TRBJ1-1, with no clear D. This CDR3 region has 13 residues. Deletions cut 3 bases from V and 0 bases from J, with 5 bases between. The germline CDR1 and CDR2 sequences are KGHSH and LQKENI.

V gene TRBV6-5 combines with J gene TRBJ2-7, with D unclear. The CDR3 is made up of 12 amino acids. Germline V gene data show CDR1 as MNHEY and CDR2 as SVGAGI. V was pared by 3 bases and J by 6 bases, with 9 bases between. The CDR3 DNA sequence: TGTGCCAGCAGTTATCGGTTTTGCGAGCAGTACTTC. It encodes CASSYRFCEQYF.

This chain links TRBV19 with TRBJ2-7; 7 positions agree with TRBD2. The V segment lost 5 bases and the J segment 5 bases; nucleotides outside the gene matches: 6. The germline gives CDR1 LNHDA, CDR2 SQIVND (reference sequence). This CDR3 region has 13 residues. CDR3 DNA: TGTGCCAGTAGTCAAGGGGCGGGGGACGAGCAGTACTTC. This translates into CASSQGAGDEQYF.

V gene TRBV2 combines with J gene TRBJ2-5; TRBD1 matches 8 bases. Looked up from germline, CDR1 is SNHLY and CDR2 is FYNNEI. The length of the CDR3 is 12 residues. J gave up 4 bases and V 10 bases, and 5 bases lay outside the gene matches. CDR3 amino acids: CATQGVGETQYF. Written as DNA, the CDR3 is TGTGCCACACAGGGGGTAGGAGAGACCCAGTACTTC.

This clone was detected only once. The chain joins TRBV6-5 to TRBJ1-1; D gene ambiguous. V was trimmed by 2 bases and J by 6 bases, leaving 19 bases between them. The CDR3 spans 16 residues. Germline lookup yields CDR1 MNHEY and CDR2 SVGAGI. Here the CDR3 reads CASSYDGWASTAEAFF. The CDR3 coding sequence is TGTGCCAGCAGTTACGATGGCTGGGCTTCAACCGCTGAAGCTTTCTTT.

This clone has more than one count but fewer than ten. The chain joins TRBV6-5 to TRBJ1-1, with 8 bases fitting TRBD1. Germline assignment: CDR1 MNHEY and CDR2 SVGAGI. Trimming at V came to 5 bases and at J to 7 bases, leaving 6 bases not matched to a gene. This CDR3 contains 13 residues. The CDR3 spells CASSPDRVLEAFF. Here the CDR3 DNA reads TGTGCCAGCAGTCCGGACAGGGTCCTTGAAGCTTTCTTT.

The rearrangement joins TRBV27 to TRBJ1-2; TRBD1 might be the D (5 bases). Trimming took off 3 bases at V and 0 bases at J, with 8 bases between the two ends. CDR1 and CDR2 (germline): MNHEY, SMNVEV (reference sequence). The CDR3 consists of 14 residues. The CDR3 protein is CASSLGRANYGYTF. The CDR3 DNA reads TGTGCCAGCAGTTTGGGCAGGGCTAACTATGGCTACACCTTC.

This clone has more than one count but fewer than ten. The rearrangement joins TRBV9 to TRBJ2-1, with 8 bases lining up with TRBD1. Germline CDR1 and CDR2: SGDLS and YYNGEE. The V gene end was trimmed by 4 bases and the J gene end by 5 bases; junction bases not matched to a gene: 11. The CDR3 covers 16 residues. The CDR3 sequence is CASSIVPGTGNNEQFF. The CDR3 nucleotides read TGTGCCAGCAGCATCGTTCCTGGGACAGGTAACAATGAGCAGTTCTTC. Looking up the rest from reference TRBV9 and TRBJ2-1 gives the full variable domain: DSGVTQTPKHLITATGQRVTLRCSPRSGDLSVYWYQQSLDQGLQFLIQYYNGEERAKGNILERFSAQQFPDLHSELNLSSLELGDSALYFCASSIVPGTGNNEQFFGPGTRLTVL.

The chain uses TRBV4-1 and TRBJ1-1; TRBD1 matches 8 bases. Germline V lookup: CDR1 MGHRA, CDR2 YSYEKL. V shed 3 bases and J 1 base; nucleotides not matched to a gene: 10. This CDR3 contains 17 residues. The CDR3 loop reads CASSQDREEGENTEAFF. The DNA of the CDR3 is TGCGCCAGCAGCCAGGACAGGGAAGAAGGTGAGAACACTGAAGCTTTCTTT.

The chain employs TRBV19 and TRBJ2-7; D is unclear. CDR3 size: 14 residues. V lost 5 bases and J lost 0, with 11 bases in between. The V gene's germline CDR1 is LNHDA and CDR2 SQIVND (reference sequence). CDR3 sequence reads: CASSPSRGSYEQYF. The DNA for the CDR3 is TGTGCCAGTAGTCCTAGTAGAGGCTCCTACGAGCAGTACTTC.

The chain recombines TRBV30 with TRBJ1-4; D uncertain. The CDR3 is 12 amino acids. The germline gives CDR1 GTSNPN, CDR2 SVGIG (reference sequence). The V end was cut by 1 base, the J end by 5 bases, with 5 bases between. The CDR3 loop is CAWSARNEKLFF. The CDR3 DNA follows: TGTGCCTGGAGTGCCAGGAATGAAAAACTGTTTTTT.

The chain links TRBV7-2 to TRBJ1-2; D gene unclear. The germline CDR1 and CDR2 sequences are SGHTA and FQGNSA. With 2 bases removed from V and 5 bases from J, the gap between germline ends came to 12 bases. The CDR3 runs to 14 residues. The CDR3 spells CASSLTWSQYGYTF. The CDR3 DNA is TGTGCCAGCAGCTTAACGTGGTCCCAGTATGGCTACACCTTC. Full variable domain (rest looked up from reference TRBV7-2 and TRBJ1-2): GAGVSQSPSNKVTEKGKDVELRCDPISGHTALYWYRQSLGQGLEFLIYFQGNSAPDKSGLPSDRFSAERTGGSVSTLTIQRTQQEDSAVYLCASSLTWSQYGYTFGSGTRLTVV.

V is TRBV2 and J is TRBJ2-1; TRBD2 agrees at 9 bases. Germline CDR1 is SNHLY and CDR2 is FYNNEI. This CDR3 comprises 15 residues. Germline trimming cut 4 bases from V and 8 bases from J; bases unmatched to any gene: 9. The CDR3 protein is CASSGVVSGSDEQFF. Written as DNA, the CDR3 is TGTGCCAGCAGTGGCGTCGTTAGCGGGAGCGATGAGCAGTTCTTC. The variable domain in full, with the rest retrieved from reference TRBV2 and TRBJ2-1, is EPEVTQTPSHQVTQMGQEVILRCVPISNHLYFYWYRQILGQKVEFLVSFYNNEISEKSEIFDDQFSVERPDGSNFTLKIRSTKLEDSAMYFCASSGVVSGSDEQFFGPGTRLTVL.

CDR3 sequence reads: CASSLDNWDYNEQFF. The DNA of the CDR3 is TGTGCCAGCAGCTTGGACAACTGGGACTACAATGAGCAGTTCTTC. The chain links TRBV7-9 to TRBJ2-1; TRBD1 might be the D (5 bases). V shed 3 bases and J shed 3 bases, with 12 bases lying between them. Germline CDR1 is SEHNR and CDR2 is FQNEAQ (reference sequence). The CDR3 has 15 amino acids.

Concerning this clone itself: An end of the junction differs from the germline gene, which may be a read error. Other DNA sequences in the same sample also yield this CDR3. V and J are TRBV30 and TRBJ1-4, with 7 bases identical to TRBD1. Germline CDR1 is GTSNPN and CDR2 is SVGIG (reference sequence). The CDR3 runs to 12 residues. The DNA for the CDR3 is TGTGCCTGGAACAGGGGTGAAGAAAAGCTGTTTTTT. Protein product: CAWNRGEEKLFF.

The chain combines TRBV11-1 with TRBJ2-3, with 7 bases identical to TRBD1. CDR3 length equals 17 residues. Trimming at V came to 1 base and at J to 0 bases, leaving 7 bases not matched to a gene. The germline CDR1 and CDR2 sequences are SGHAT and FQDESV (reference sequence). The CDR3 DNA reads as TGTGCCAGCAGCTTAGGACAGGGAAAGAGAAGCACAGATACGCAGTATTTT. Its translation is CASSLGQGKRSTDTQYF.

The chain carries TRBV30 and TRBJ1-6; 7 nucleotides align to TRBD1. The germline CDR1 and CDR2 sequences are GTSNPN and SVGIG (reference sequence). This CDR3 region has 12 residues. With 5 bases clipped from V and 12 bases from J, the junction kept 7 bases outside the gene matches. This CDR3 reads CAWDKGAIPLHF. The CDR3 nucleotides read TGTGCCTGGGACAAGGGGGCAATACCCCTCCACTTT.

The gene calls are TRBV2 and TRBJ2-7; no clear D gene. The V and J ends lost 8 bases and 6 bases respectively, with 14 bases between them. CDR1 is SNHLY, CDR2 FYNNEI, per germline. The CDR3 has 12 amino acids. CDR3 in amino acids: CASSLFTGEQYF. The CDR3 bases are TGTGCCAGCTCTTTGTTCACGGGCGAGCAGTACTTC. Complete variable domain (other parts from reference TRBV2 and TRBJ2-7): EPEVTQTPSHQVTQMGQEVILRCVPISNHLYFYWYRQILGQKVEFLVSFYNNEISEKSEIFDDQFSVERPDGSNFTLKIRSTKLEDSAMYFCASSLFTGEQYFGPGTRLTVT.

The chain couples TRBV4-3 to TRBJ2-1; the D is unclear. V shed 1 base and J shed 8 bases, with 9 bases lying between them. CDR1 is LGHNA, CDR2 YSLEER, per germline. The length of the CDR3 is 13 residues. CDR3 in DNA: TGCGCCAGCAGCCAAGCGAGGTCCGATGAGCAGTTCTTC. This encodes CASSQARSDEQFF.

The chain combines TRBV4-3 with TRBJ1-3; no definite D call. The germline V gene has CDR1 LGHNA and CDR2 YSLEER. Trimming removed 0 bases at V and 0 bases at J, with 6 bases between. The CDR3 loop spans 15 amino acids. The DNA for the CDR3 is TGCGCCAGCAGCCAAGATCGAGTCTCTGGAAACACCATATATTTT. Protein product: CASSQDRVSGNTIYF.

The chain employs TRBV5-6 and TRBJ1-4, with TRBD1 matching over 7 bases. The CDR3 runs to 15 residues. The J segment lost 8 bases and the V segment lost 4 bases, leaving 11 bases of the junction unmatched. CDR1 SGHDT and CDR2 YYEEEE come from the germline V gene. CDR3 DNA: TGTGCCAGCAGCACCTGGGAAGGGGGCGAAGAAAAACTGTTTTTT. It is translated as CASSTWEGGEEKLFF.